These 5 T cell receptor beta chains originate from one sample sequenced in a study of cytomegalovirus exposure and HLA in healthy donors (dated by TCRdb to about 2017). Library construction relied on the immunoSEQ multiplex PCR assay. The multiplex PCR relied on a mix of 60 forward primers for TCR Vbeta segments and 13 reverse primers for TCR Jbeta segments. Not all clones reach the TCRdb copy of this immuneACCESS table, which keeps in-frame sequences only. Checked studies attribute under half of the gap to unresolved V genes and leave the rest unexplained. Counted in this sample were 150,000 to 200,000 clones; around 78% of them appeared once. The ten largest clones add up to roughly an eighth of the sample. The sequenced sample was PBMCs. These receptors came from a woman aged 30 to 39 in good health and CMV-seropositive.

This sequence joins TRBV5-1 and TRBJ1-2; TRBD1 aligns across 7 bases. The CDR3 contains 13 residues. The junction had 6 bases not matched to a gene; V was cut back by 4 bases and J by 6 bases. Germline assignment: CDR1 SGHRS and CDR2 YFSETQ. CDR3 sequence reads: CASSTRTGDGYTF. The CDR3 nucleotides read TGCGCCAGCAGCACGAGAACAGGGGATGGCTACACCTTC. The whole variable domain, remainder taken from reference TRBV5-1 and TRBJ1-2, is KAGVTQTPRYLIKTRGQQVTLSCSPISGHRSVSWYQQTPGQGLQFLFEYFSETQRNKGNFPGRFSGRQFSNSRSEMNVSTLELGDSALYLCASSTRTGDGYTFGSGTRLTVV.

V gene TRBV5-6 combines with J gene TRBJ1-5; D ambiguous. Germline CDR1 reads SGHDT; CDR2 reads YYEEEE. V was trimmed by 2 bases and J by 4 bases, leaving 13 bases between them. The CDR3 spans 15 residues. CDR3 protein: CASSLGSGSNQPQHF. CDR3 DNA sequence: TGTGCCAGCAGCTTAGGATCGGGGAGTAATCAGCCCCAGCATTTT. Together with reference TRBV5-6 and TRBJ1-5, the CDR3 gives the full variable domain: DAGVTQSPTHLIKTRGQQVTLRCSPKSGHDTVSWYQQALGQGPQFIFQYYEEEERQRGNFPDRFSGHQFPNYSSELNVNALLLGDSALYLCASSLGSGSNQPQHFGDGTRLSIL.

The gene calls are TRBV4-3 and TRBJ2-7, with D perhaps TRBD1 (6 bases). CDR1 is LGHNA and CDR2 is YSLEER in the germline V gene. The CDR3 extends over 15 amino acids. With 3 bases removed from V and 3 bases from J, the gap between germline ends came to 15 bases. CDR3 nucleotide sequence: TGCGCCAGCAGCCATACACCGACAGGCCACTACGAGCAGTACTTC. Residues: CASSHTPTGHYEQYF.

The J gene is TRBJ2-7, the V gene TRBV5-1; 14 bases match TRBD2. J was trimmed by 1 base and V by 4 bases; bases with no gene match: 10. The V gene's germline CDR1 is SGHRS and CDR2 YFSETQ. The CDR3 consists of 18 residues. CDR3 DNA: TGCGCCAGCAGCGTCGGGCTGAGACTAGCGGGAGGGTCCTACGAGCAGTACTTC. It is translated as CASSVGLRLAGGSYEQYF.

Comment on this clone: The junction differs from germline at one of its ends, possibly a read error. The V and J genes are TRBV7-7 and TRBJ2-1, with D unclear. CDR1 and CDR2 (germline): SSHAT, FNYEAQ (reference sequence). The CDR3 runs 14 residues. Here the CDR3 reads CASSLDIDYNEQFF. CDR3 coding DNA: TGTGCTAGCAGCCTCGACATCGACTACAATGAGCAGTTCTTC.